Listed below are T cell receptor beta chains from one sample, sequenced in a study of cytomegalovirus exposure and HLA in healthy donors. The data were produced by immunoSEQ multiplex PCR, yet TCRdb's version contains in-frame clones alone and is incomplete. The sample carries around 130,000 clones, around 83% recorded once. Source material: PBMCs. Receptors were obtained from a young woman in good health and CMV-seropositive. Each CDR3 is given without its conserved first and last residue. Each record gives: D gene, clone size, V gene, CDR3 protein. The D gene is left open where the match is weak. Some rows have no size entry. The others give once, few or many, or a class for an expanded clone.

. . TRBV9 ASSVEDGSYNEQF
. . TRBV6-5 ASSYRSSADEQF
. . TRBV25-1 ASSDQQVTSTDTQY
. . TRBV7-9 ASSLVQGYGYT
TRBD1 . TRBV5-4 ASSSGDRSTDTQY
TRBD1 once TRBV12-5 ASASAQGVQETQY
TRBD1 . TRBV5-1 ASSRGSGQGNYGYT
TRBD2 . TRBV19 ASSITSGGALGQETQY
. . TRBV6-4 ASSDGRGNSPLH
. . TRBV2 ASGNSRSGELF
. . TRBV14 ASSHPGTNTGELF
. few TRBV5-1 ASSLEGNEQY
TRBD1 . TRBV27 ASRGTAYNEQF
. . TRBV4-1 ASSQDADGDTQY
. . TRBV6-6 ASSYSSASFGVTQY
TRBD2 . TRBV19 ASSNPAGDNNEQF
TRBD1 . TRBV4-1 ASSQGTGAEKLF
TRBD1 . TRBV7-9 ASSPGTANEKLF
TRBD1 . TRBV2 ASSPPGQGKSPLH
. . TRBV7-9 SSSLDLAGARYGYT
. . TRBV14 ASSQVQIQGSPYGYT
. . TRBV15 ATSTAAGYGGYT
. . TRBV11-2 ASRSAEYEQY
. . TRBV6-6 ASSSDRSGNQPQH
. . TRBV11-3 ASSPHRRFSYGYT
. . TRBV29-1 SVEVGGNYGYT
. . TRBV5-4 ASSLIQGEETQY
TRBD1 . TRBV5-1 ASSLGQGASEAF
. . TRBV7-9 ASSRQELYGYT